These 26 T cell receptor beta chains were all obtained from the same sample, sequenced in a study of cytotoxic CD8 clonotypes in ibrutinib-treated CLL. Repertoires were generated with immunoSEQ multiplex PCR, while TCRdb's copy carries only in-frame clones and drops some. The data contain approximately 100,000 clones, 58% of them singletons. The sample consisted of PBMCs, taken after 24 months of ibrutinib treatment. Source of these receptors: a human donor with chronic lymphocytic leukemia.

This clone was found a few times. The DNA for the CDR3 is TGCGCCAGCAGCTTGGTTAGTACTAGGAACACCGGGGAGCTGTTTTTT. Translated: CASSLVSTRNTGELFF. The chain carries TRBV5-1 and TRBJ2-2, with D maybe TRBD2 (5 bases). The germline V gene encodes CDR1 SGHRS and CDR2 YFSETQ. The CDR3 consists of 16 residues. Deletions cut 0 bases from V and 1 base from J, with 10 bases between.

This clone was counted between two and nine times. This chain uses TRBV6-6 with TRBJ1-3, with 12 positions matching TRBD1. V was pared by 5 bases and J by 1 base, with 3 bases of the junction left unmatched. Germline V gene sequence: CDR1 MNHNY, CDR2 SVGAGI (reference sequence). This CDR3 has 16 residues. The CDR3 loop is CASSRDRGHSGNTIYF. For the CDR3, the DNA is TGTGCCAGCAGTAGGGACAGGGGGCATTCTGGAAACACCATATATTTT.

The CDR3 DNA is TGTGCCAGCAGCGGAATGCCAAATCCAGATACGCAGTATTTT. Its translation: CASSGMPNPDTQYF. The chain is built from TRBV9 and TRBJ2-3; D ambiguous. V was shortened by 3 bases and J by 4 bases, with 12 bases between the two germline ends. CDR1 is SGDLS and CDR2 is YYNGEE in the germline V gene. The CDR3 is 14 amino acids.

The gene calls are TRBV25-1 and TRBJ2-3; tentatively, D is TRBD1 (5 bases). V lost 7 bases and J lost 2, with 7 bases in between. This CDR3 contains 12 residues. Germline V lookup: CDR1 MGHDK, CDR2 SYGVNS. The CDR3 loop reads CASNRLTDTQYF. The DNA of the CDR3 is TGTGCCAGCAACAGGCTCACAGATACGCAGTATTTT.

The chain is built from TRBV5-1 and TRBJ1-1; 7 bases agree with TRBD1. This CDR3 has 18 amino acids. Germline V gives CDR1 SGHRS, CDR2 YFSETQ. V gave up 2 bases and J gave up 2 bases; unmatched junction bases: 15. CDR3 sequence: CASSFNTGDVGTNTEAFF. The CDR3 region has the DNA TGCGCCAGCAGCTTCAACACAGGGGATGTTGGGACAAACACTGAAGCTTTCTTT. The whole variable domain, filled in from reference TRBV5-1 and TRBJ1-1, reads KAGVTQTPRYLIKTRGQQVTLSCSPISGHRSVSWYQQTPGQGLQFLFEYFSETQRNKGNFPGRFSGRQFSNSRSEMNVSTLELGDSALYLCASSFNTGDVGTNTEAFFGQGTRLTVV.

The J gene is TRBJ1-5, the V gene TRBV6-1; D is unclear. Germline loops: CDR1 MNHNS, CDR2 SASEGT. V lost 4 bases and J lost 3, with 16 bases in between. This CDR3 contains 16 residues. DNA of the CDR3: TGTGCCAGCAGTGTCGGTGTCGGAGGGCTCAATCAGCCCCAGCATTTT. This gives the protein CASSVGVGGLNQPQHF.

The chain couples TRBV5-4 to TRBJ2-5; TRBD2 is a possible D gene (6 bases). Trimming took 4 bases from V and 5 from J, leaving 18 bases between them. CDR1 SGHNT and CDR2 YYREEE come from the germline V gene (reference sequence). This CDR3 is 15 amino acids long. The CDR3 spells CASSRSGTVGETQYF. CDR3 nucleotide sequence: TGTGCCAGCAGCCGTTCCGGGACTGTAGGCGAGACCCAGTACTTC.

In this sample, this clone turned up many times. The CDR3 DNA follows: TGTGCCAGCAAGGCACGGTATGAAAAACTGTTTTTT. Translation: CASKARYEKLFF. The chain joins TRBV2 to TRBJ1-4; D ambiguous. CDR1 SNHLY and CDR2 FYNNEI come from the germline V gene. The ends were cut back, 7 bases at V and 6 bases at J, with 9 bases in the middle. The CDR3 length is 12 residues.

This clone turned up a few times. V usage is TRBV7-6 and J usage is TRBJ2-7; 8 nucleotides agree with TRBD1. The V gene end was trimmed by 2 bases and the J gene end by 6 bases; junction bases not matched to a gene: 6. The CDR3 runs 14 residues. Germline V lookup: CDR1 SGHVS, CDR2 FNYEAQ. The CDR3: CASSLPDRVFEQYF. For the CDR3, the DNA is TGTGCCAGCAGCTTACCGGACAGGGTATTCGAGCAGTACTTC. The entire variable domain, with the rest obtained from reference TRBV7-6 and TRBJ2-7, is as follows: GAGVSQSPRYKVTKRGQDVALRCDPISGHVSLYWYRQALGQGPEFLTYFNYEAQQDKSGLPNDRFSAERPEGSISTLTIQRTEQRDSAMYRCASSLPDRVFEQYFGPGTRLTVT.

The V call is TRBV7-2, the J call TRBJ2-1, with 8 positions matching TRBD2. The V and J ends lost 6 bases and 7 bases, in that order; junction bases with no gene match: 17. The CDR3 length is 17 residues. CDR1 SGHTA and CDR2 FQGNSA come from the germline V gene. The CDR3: CASSPPPGMRGANEQFF. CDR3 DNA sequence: TGTGCCAGCAGTCCCCCTCCTGGGATGCGGGGGGCGAATGAGCAGTTCTTC.

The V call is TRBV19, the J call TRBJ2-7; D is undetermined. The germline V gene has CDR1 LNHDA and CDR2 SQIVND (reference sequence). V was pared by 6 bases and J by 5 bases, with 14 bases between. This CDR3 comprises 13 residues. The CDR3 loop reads CASSPSGIDEQYF. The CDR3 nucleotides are TGTGCCAGTAGCCCATCAGGTATCGACGAGCAGTACTTC.

CDR3 DNA sequence: TGCGCCAGCAGTCAGATGACAGGGAGGGATACGCAGTATTTT. It codes for CASSQMTGRDTQYF. The J gene is TRBJ2-3, the V gene TRBV10-1; perhaps TRBD1 as D (7 bases). The CDR3 runs to 14 residues. Trimming removed 5 bases from V and 6 bases from J, with 15 bases in between. Germline-derived CDR1 and CDR2 are WNHNN and SYGVQD (reference sequence).

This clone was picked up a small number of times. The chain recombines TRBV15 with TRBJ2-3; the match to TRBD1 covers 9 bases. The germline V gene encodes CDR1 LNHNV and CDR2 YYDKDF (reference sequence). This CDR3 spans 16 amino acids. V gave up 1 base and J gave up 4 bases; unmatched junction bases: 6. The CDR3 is CATSRGTGARADTQYF. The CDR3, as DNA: TGTGCCACCAGCAGAGGGACAGGGGCAAGAGCAGATACGCAGTATTTT.

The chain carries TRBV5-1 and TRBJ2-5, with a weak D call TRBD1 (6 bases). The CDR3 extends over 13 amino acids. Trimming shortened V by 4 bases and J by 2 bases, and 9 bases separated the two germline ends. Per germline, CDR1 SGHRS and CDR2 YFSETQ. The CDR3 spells CASSPGVQETQYF. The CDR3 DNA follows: TGCGCCAGCAGCCCAGGGGTTCAAGAGACCCAGTACTTC.

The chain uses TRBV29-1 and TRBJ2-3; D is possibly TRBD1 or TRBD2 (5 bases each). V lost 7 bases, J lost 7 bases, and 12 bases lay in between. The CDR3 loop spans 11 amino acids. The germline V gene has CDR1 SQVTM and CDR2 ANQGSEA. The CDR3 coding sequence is TGCAGCGGGGACGACGGATATACGCAGTATTTT. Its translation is CSGDDGYTQYF.

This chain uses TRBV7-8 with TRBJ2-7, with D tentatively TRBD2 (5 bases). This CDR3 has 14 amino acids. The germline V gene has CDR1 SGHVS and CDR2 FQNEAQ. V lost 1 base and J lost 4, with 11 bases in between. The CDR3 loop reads CASSLVTGGYEQYF. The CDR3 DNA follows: TGTGCCAGCAGCTTAGTTACGGGCGGGTACGAGCAGTACTTC.

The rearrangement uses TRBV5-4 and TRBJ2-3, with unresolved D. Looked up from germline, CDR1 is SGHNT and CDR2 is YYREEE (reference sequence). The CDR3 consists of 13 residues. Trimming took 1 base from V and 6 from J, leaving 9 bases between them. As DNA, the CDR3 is TGTGCCAGCAGCTTGTGGTCGGCGGATACGCAGTATTTT. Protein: CASSLWSADTQYF. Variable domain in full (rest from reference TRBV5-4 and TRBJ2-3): ETGVTQSPTHLIKTRGQQVTLRCSSQSGHNTVSWYQQALGQGPQFIFQYYREEENGRGNFPPRFSGLQFPNYSSELNVNALELDDSALYLCASSLWSADTQYFGPGTRLTVL.

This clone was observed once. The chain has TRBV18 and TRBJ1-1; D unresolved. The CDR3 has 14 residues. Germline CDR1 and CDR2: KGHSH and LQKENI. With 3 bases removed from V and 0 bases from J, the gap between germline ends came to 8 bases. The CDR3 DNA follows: TGTGCCAGCTCACCCCTGACGGTGAACACTGAAGCTTTCTTT. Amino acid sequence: CASSPLTVNTEAFF.

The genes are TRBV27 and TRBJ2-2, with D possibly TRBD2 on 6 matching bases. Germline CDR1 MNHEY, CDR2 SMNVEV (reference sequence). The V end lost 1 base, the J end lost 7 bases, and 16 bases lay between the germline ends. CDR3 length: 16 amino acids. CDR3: CASSLFAGTGVGELFF. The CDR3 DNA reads TGTGCCAGCAGTTTATTTGCGGGGACTGGGGTCGGGGAGCTGTTTTTT.

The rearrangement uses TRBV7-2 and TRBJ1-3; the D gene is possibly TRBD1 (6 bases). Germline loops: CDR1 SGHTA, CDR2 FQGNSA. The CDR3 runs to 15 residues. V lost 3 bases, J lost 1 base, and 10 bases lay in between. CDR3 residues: CASSFGGSSGNTIYF. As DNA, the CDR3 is TGTGCCAGCAGCTTTGGGGGCAGTTCTGGAAACACCATATATTTT.

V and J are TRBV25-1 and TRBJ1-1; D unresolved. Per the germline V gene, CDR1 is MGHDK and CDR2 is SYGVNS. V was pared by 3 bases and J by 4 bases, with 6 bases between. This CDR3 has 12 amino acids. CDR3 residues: CASSELPTEAFF. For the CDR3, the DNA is TGTGCCAGCAGTGAGTTACCCACTGAAGCTTTCTTT.

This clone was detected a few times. The CDR3 region is CASRPTGITEAFF. The CDR3 DNA follows: TGCGCCAGCAGACCGACAGGGATAACTGAAGCTTTCTTT. The gene calls are TRBV23-1 and TRBJ1-1; 7 positions match TRBD1. TRBV23-1 is labeled an ORF, and its function is uncertain. This CDR3 region has 13 residues. J lost 5 bases, V lost 6 bases, and 6 bases had no gene match.

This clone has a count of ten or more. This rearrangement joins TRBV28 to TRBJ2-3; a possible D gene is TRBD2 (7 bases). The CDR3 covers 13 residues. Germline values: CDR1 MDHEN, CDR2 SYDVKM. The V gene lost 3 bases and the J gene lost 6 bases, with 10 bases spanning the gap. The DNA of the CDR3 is TGTGCCAGCAGTTTTCGGGGGGCGGATACGCAGTATTTT. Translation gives CASSFRGADTQYF.

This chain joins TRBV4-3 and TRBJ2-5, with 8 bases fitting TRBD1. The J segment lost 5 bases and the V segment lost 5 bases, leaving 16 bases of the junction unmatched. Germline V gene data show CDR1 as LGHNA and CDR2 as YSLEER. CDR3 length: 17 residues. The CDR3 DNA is TGCGCCAGCAGCGGGACAGGTAGTGCCGGGGTACGGGAGACCCAGTACTTC. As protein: CASSGTGSAGVRETQYF.

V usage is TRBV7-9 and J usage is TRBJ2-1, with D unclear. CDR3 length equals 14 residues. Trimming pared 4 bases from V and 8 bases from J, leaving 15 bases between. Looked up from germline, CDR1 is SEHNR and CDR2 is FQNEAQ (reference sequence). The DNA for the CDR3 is TGTGCCAGCAGCTCGACCCCAGGTACCCATGAGCAGTTCTTC. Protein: CASSSTPGTHEQFF.

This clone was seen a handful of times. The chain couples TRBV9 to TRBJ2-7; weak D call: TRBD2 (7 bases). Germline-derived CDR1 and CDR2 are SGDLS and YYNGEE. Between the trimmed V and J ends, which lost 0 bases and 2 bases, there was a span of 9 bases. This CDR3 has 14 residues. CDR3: CASSVVGGPYEQYF. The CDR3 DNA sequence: TGTGCCAGCAGCGTAGTCGGGGGGCCCTACGAGCAGTACTTC.